The clone carrying this TCR beta chain came up a few times. Its target is unknown. The data are from a study of T cells in Graves' hyperthyroidism and ophthalmopathy. The study's findings and limits: Before onset, ophthalmopathy was predicted by the model a median around 6 months earlier. Most thyroid-expanded clonotypes above 0.001 were also found in blood.

Authors of the study amplified TCR beta CDR3 regions from RNA transcripts. Carried out on the TCR CDR3, a first-round RT-PCR used the HTBI primer set. A single record per CDR3 protein comes from TCRdb applying MiXCR to the multiplex PCR reads. The table records around 340,000 distinct CDR3 sequences, over 15% of them present only once. The CDR3 totals 15 residues. The germline CDR1 and CDR2 sequences are SGHRS and YFSETQ. Trimming stripped 0 bases from V and 4 bases from J, with 14 bases between. V is TRBV5-1 and J is TRBJ2-7, with D unresolved. This clonotype was obtained from a woman in her thirties or forties with Graves' ophthalmopathy. Source material: blood. The CDR3 bases are TGCGCCAGCAGCTTGGAATATGGTCAAATTTACGAGCAGTACTTC. The encoded protein is CASSLEYGQIYEQYF.